The 5 T cell receptor beta chains reported below all come from one sample, sequenced in a study of T-cell memory formation after mild COVID-19. TCRdb called the 5' RACE reads again in MiXCR, with one record for every CDR3 protein. This table has under 450,000 distinct CDR3 sequences, more than 20% appearing once. The source material was PBMCs or a T cell subset sorted from them (not recorded which). All receptors derive from an adult woman who had mild COVID-19 (a few samples of this study predate the infection). Cell type and time point are not known.

This clonotype was recorded a few times. The chain joins TRBV4-1 to TRBJ2-1; the match to TRBD2 covers 15 bases. This CDR3 comprises 16 residues. V trimming: 3 bases; J trimming: 7 bases; junction bases outside the gene matches: 4. The germline V gene encodes CDR1 MGHRA and CDR2 YSYEKL. The CDR3, as DNA: TGCGCCAGCAGCCACGGGACTAGCGGGGGGATTAATGAGCAGTTCTTC. Translating gives CASSHGTSGGINEQFF.

This clonotype was found a few times. In DNA form, the CDR3 reads TGTGCCAGCAGCTCCACCGGGACTAGCGGGAAGGAGGCGTTCTTC. Protein sequence: CASSSTGTSGKEAFF. The chain employs TRBV7-9 and TRBJ2-1, with 13 nucleotides matching TRBD2. Germline loops: CDR1 SEHNR, CDR2 FQNEAQ (reference sequence). Losses at the gene ends were 4 bases for V and 15 bases for J; bases not matched to a gene: 12. CDR3 length: 15 residues. Full variable domain (remainder filled in from reference TRBV7-9 and TRBJ2-1): DTGVSQNPRHKITKRGQNVTFRCDPISEHNRLYWYRQTLGQGPEFLTYFQNEAQLEKSRLLSDRFSAERPKGSFSTLEIQRTEQGDSAMYLCASSSTGTSGKEAFFGPGTRLTVL.

This rearrangement joins TRBV5-6 to TRBJ2-4, with a tentative D call TRBD2 (6 bases). Germline V gene lookup returns CDR1 SGHDT and CDR2 YYEEEE. Trimming shortened V by 2 bases and J by 0 bases, and 9 bases separated the two germline ends. This CDR3 is built from 15 residues. The CDR3 loop is CASSFRELAKNIQYF. In nucleotides, the CDR3 is TGTGCCAGCAGCTTCCGGGAGCTAGCCAAAAACATTCAGTACTTC.

The chain employs TRBV5-1 and TRBJ2-2, with D unresolved. The CDR3 covers 14 residues. Per the germline V gene, CDR1 is SGHRS and CDR2 is YFSETQ. The V end lost 0 bases, the J end lost 7 bases, and 10 bases lay between the germline ends. The CDR3 region is CASSLEPKGGELFF. Written as DNA, the CDR3 is TGCGCCAGCAGCTTGGAACCAAAAGGCGGGGAGCTGTTTTTT.

This clonotype turned up a few times. This chain joins TRBV11-2 and TRBJ2-1, with a tentative D call TRBD2 (6 bases). V was shortened by 2 bases and J by 9 bases, with 8 bases between the two germline ends. Germline V gives CDR1 SGHAT, CDR2 FQNNGV. The CDR3 is 12 residues long. The CDR3 is CASSLNGGEQFF. For the CDR3, the DNA is TGTGCCAGCAGCTTAAACGGGGGTGAGCAGTTCTTC.